Sequencing of this T cell receptor (beta chain) was carried out in a study of human T cells and chemical hapten exposure. Study at large: The study enrolled mostly female patients with alopecia areata, totalis or universalis.

Time point of the sample: patch test 2, 6 weeks after DPC sensitization. Treatment in this sample: therapeutic diphenylcyclopropenone sensitization with weekly scalp DPC. TCRdb fed the RACE reads into MiXCR, producing one record per CDR3 protein. The sample shows about 69,000 distinct CDR3 sequences, 10% to 13% of them seen only once. This clonotype has just a few counts. The material sequenced was whole blood, taken in connection with sensitization to the hapten diphenylcyclopropenone (DPC). The TCR originated in a woman aged 45-65 years with alopecia areata. Some clones in this sample may be carry-over from other donors' samples.

The CDR3: CASREGFQETQYF. CDR3 bases: TGTGCCAGCAGAGAGGGCTTCCAAGAGACCCAGTACTTC. The V and J genes are TRBV28 and TRBJ2-5; maybe TRBD2 (5 bases). This CDR3 region has 13 residues. Germline-derived CDR1 and CDR2 are MDHEN and SYDVKM. Trimming left V 6 bases short and J 1 base short, with 9 bases between.